Listed here are 6 T cell receptor beta chains from one sample, sequenced in a study of regulatory and conventional T cells in breast cancer. From the PCR reads, TCRdb called clonotypes with MiXCR, one entry per CDR3 protein. The sample has roughly 16,000 distinct CDR3 sequences; more than 30% are singletons. The sample taken for sequencing was conventional T cells from blood. These TCRs come from a female donor in good health.

V gene TRBV20-1 combines with J gene TRBJ1-2, with D hard to call. Germline V gene data show CDR1 as DFQATT and CDR2 as SNEGSKA (reference sequence). The CDR3 has 14 amino acids. The germline V and J ends were trimmed by 4 bases and 0 bases, with 12 bases remaining between them. The DNA of the CDR3 is TGCAGTGCTAATCTGGGCGGTACTAACTATGGCTACACCTTC. This translates into CSANLGGTNYGYTF.

The rearrangement joins TRBV11-2 to TRBJ1-1; D remains unclear. The CDR3 consists of 14 residues. From germline, CDR1 is SGHAT and CDR2 FQNNGV. The V end was cut by 8 bases, the J end by 4 bases, with 17 bases between. The chain's CDR3 is CASAEGSRGTEAFF. The DNA for the CDR3 is TGTGCCAGCGCGGAGGGTTCTCGGGGCACTGAAGCTTTCTTT. Complete variable domain (other parts from reference TRBV11-2 and TRBJ1-1): EAGVAQSPRYKIIEKRQSVAFWCNPISGHATLYWYQQILGQGPKLLIQFQNNGVVDDSQLPKDRFSAERLKGVDSTLKIQPAKLEDSAVYLCASAEGSRGTEAFFGQGTRLTVV.

This clonotype is categorized as medium-sized. The rearrangement links TRBV12-3 or TRBV12-4 to TRBJ1-4; no definite D call. The CDR3 covers 14 residues. The ends were cut back, 5 bases at V and 4 bases at J, with 11 bases in the middle. CDR3 DNA sequence: TGTGCCAGCAGTATGACTGCTTTTAATGAAAAACTGTTTTTT. Residues: CASSMTAFNEKLFF.

This sequence joins TRBV6-1 and TRBJ1-2; D not resolved. The CDR3 covers 13 residues. Germline lookup yields CDR1 MNHNS and CDR2 SASEGT. The V and J ends lost 3 bases and 6 bases respectively, with 11 bases between them. This chain's CDR3 is CASSDWQNHGYTF. The CDR3 DNA reads TGTGCCAGCAGTGACTGGCAGAACCATGGCTACACCTTC.

This clonotype was picked up a small number of times. The V call is TRBV7-2, the J call TRBJ2-5; D is unclear. Germline V gene lookup returns CDR1 SGHTA and CDR2 FQGNSA. The CDR3 loop spans 14 amino acids. Trimming cost V 1 base and J 4 bases, with 10 bases left between them. The CDR3 loop is CASSLGAKPETQYF. DNA for the CDR3: TGTGCCAGCAGCTTAGGGGCCAAGCCAGAGACCCAGTACTTC.

This clonotype is classed as medium-sized. The CDR3 DNA follows: TGTGCCAGCAGCTTGAGTTCGGCAGACTATGGCTACACCTTC. It yields the protein CASSLSSADYGYTF. This chain links TRBV5-4 with TRBJ1-2; D unresolved. V lost 1 base and J lost 3, with 10 bases in between. CDR3 length: 14 residues. CDR1 and CDR2 from the germline V gene are SGHNT and YYREEE (reference sequence).